A selection of T cell receptor beta chains follows, all from one sample in a study of blood T cell repertoires in COVID-19. TCRdb's table, derived via immunoSEQ multiplex PCR, lists solely in-frame clones and lacks some. The sample lists over 350,000 clones, around 86% seen once, with more than 1.4% in the top ten. The specimen was peripheral blood. These receptors came from a woman in her thirties with active or convalescent COVID-19. The CDR3 runs from the conserved cysteine through the conserved F or W. D genes are given only for firm matches. Size is omitted from some rows. Given values are once, few, many or a class for expanded clones.

TRBV27	-	TRBJ1-1	-	TGTGCCAGCAGGTGGACAGTTGGGTACACTGAAGCTTTCTTT	CASRWTVGYTEAFF
TRBV18	TRBD1	TRBJ1-2	-	TGTGCCAGCTCACCAAAAGACAGGGAATTTGGCTACACCTTC	CASSPKDREFGYTF
TRBV10-3	TRBD2	TRBJ2-3	-	TGTGCCATCAGTGGGACCTCTAGCGGGAGAGCCACAGATACGCAGTATTTT	CAISGTSSGRATDTQYF
TRBV11-2	TRBD2	TRBJ2-1	-	TGTGCCAGCAGCATACTGGGACTAGCTGCCTACAATGAGCAGTTCTTC	CASSILGLAAYNEQFF
TRBV5-6	TRBD1	TRBJ1-2	-	TGTGCCAGCAGCCCGACGGGACAGCCTTATGGCTACACCTTC	CASSPTGQPYGYTF
TRBV25-1	-	TRBJ1-1	-	TGTGCCAGCAGTGGGAGTGGCAGGGTCACTGAAGCTTTCTTT	CASSGSGRVTEAFF
TRBV9	-	TRBJ2-7	-	TGTGCCAGCGGGAAGGGAGTGGACTACGAGCAGTACTTC	CASGKGVDYEQYF
TRBV5-5	TRBD2	TRBJ2-3	-	TGTGCCAGCAGCTTCGGGACTAGCGGGGGGGAAGATACGCAGTATTTT	CASSFGTSGGEDTQYF
TRBV2	-	TRBJ1-2	few	TGTGCCAGCAGCCCCGGCGGGTCCTATGGCTACACCTTC	CASSPGGSYGYTF
TRBV7-2	-	TRBJ2-5	-	TGTGCCAGCAGCTTAGGACAGGCACTGTACCAAGAGACCCAGTACTTC	CASSLGQALYQETQYF
TRBV10-3	-	TRBJ2-3	-	TGTGCCAGCAACACGGAGACAGATACGCAGTATTTT	CASNTETDTQYF
TRBV19	TRBD2	TRBJ2-4	-	TGTGCCAGTAGTAGAACTAGCGCCCTAGCCAAAAACATTCAGTACTTC	CASSRTSALAKNIQYF
TRBV9	TRBD1	TRBJ1-1	-	TGTGCCAGCAGCGTTAGAGGGGGCACGATGAACACTGAAGCTTTCTTT	CASSVRGGTMNTEAFF
TRBV23-1	TRBD1	TRBJ1-1	-	TGCGCCAGCAGTCGAGAGAAAGTGACAGGGAAATACTGCGACACTGAAGCTTTCTTT	CASSREKVTGKYCDTEAFF
TRBV4-1	-	TRBJ1-4	once	TGCGCCAGCAGCCCTGGTCACAGGGAACAATTTGCAACTAATGAAAAACTGTTTTTT	CASSPGHREQFATNEKLFF
TRBV7-7	TRBD2	TRBJ2-2	-	TGTGCCAGCAGCTTAGGCGCCGGGGGGGCCCCCGGGGAGCTGTTTTTT	CASSLGAGGAPGELFF
TRBV25-1	-	TRBJ2-1	-	TGTGCCAGCAGTGTAGACACCGCCAGGCCCTACAATGAGCAGTTCTTC	CASSVDTARPYNEQFF
TRBV19	-	TRBJ1-2	-	TGTGCCAGTAGTATAGGTCGGCAGACTTCCGTCTATGGCTACACCTTC	CASSIGRQTSVYGYTF
TRBV9	-	TRBJ2-3	-	TGTGCCAGCAGCGGCCCCGGGACTGGAAGAGATACGCAGTATTTT	CASSGPGTGRDTQYF
TRBV6-5	-	TRBJ1-2	-	TGTGTCGGGTGCTGCGATGGCTACACCTTC	CVGCCDGYTF
TRBV7-8	TRBD2	TRBJ2-1	-	TGTGCCAGCAGCTTAGGCGCGGGGGGGAATGAGCAGTTCTTC	CASSLGAGGNEQFF
TRBV28	-	TRBJ2-7	-	TGTGCCAGCAGTTTAGCCCCGGTAGGGGTCTCCTCACGCTACGAGCAGTACTTC	CASSLAPVGVSSRYEQYF
TRBV19	TRBD2	TRBJ2-1	-	TGTGCCAGTATGTATAGCGGGGGGATTTACAATGAGCAGTTCTTC	CASMYSGGIYNEQFF
TRBV5-4	TRBD1	TRBJ1-6	-	TGTGCCAGCAGCCTGACAGGGGTTGGTAATTCACCCCTCCACTTT	CASSLTGVGNSPLHF
TRBV18	-	TRBJ1-1	-	TGTGCCAGCCGTTCAGGGGCGAACACTGAAGCTTTCTTT	CASRSGANTEAFF
TRBV25-1	-	TRBJ1-6	-	TGTGCCAGCAGTGCTACGGACAACTCACCCCTCCACTTT	CASSATDNSPLHF
TRBV5-6	-	TRBJ1-4	-	TGTGCCAGCAGCTTGGGACAGGTGTTGACTAATGAAAAACTGTTTTTT	CASSLGQVLTNEKLFF
TRBV27	-	TRBJ1-1	-	TGTGCAATTGAAGAGGACACTGAAGCTTTCTTT	CAIEEDTEAFF
TRBV5-1	-	TRBJ2-3	-	TGCGCCAGCAGCTTCCTACCCACAGATACGCAGTATTTT	CASSFLPTDTQYF
TRBV11-2	-	TRBJ2-3	-	TGTGCCAGCAGACCAGCGAGCACAGATACGCAGTATTTT	CASRPASTDTQYF
TRBV6-5	TRBD1	TRBJ1-1	-	TGTGCCAGCCCGCCGGGACAGGGGATCACTGAAGCTTTCTTT	CASPPGQGITEAFF
TRBV3-1/TRBV3-2	TRBD1	TRBJ2-3	-	TGTGCCAGCAGCGGAGACAGGGCCACAGATACGCAGTATTTT	CASSGDRATDTQYF
TRBV18	TRBD1	TRBJ1-3	-	TGTGCCAGCTCACCACTGCAGGGGGCGAACACCATATATTTT	CASSPLQGANTIYF